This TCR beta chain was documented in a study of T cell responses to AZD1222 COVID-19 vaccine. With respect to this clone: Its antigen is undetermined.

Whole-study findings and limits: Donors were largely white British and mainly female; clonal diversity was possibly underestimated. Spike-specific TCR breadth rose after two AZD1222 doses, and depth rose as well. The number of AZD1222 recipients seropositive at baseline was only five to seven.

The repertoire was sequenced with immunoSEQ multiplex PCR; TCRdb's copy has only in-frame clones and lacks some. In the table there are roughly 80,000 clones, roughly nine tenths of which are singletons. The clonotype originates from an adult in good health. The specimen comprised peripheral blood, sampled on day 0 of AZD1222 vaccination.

The DNA for the CDR3 is TGTGCCTGCCAGGGGGGATCCTATGGCTACACCTTC. Its translation: CACQGGSYGYTF. The gene calls are TRBV6-5 and TRBJ1-2, with 7 bases matching TRBD1. With 11 bases clipped from V and 4 bases from J, the junction kept 7 bases outside the gene matches. The CDR3 covers 12 residues. CDR1 MNHEY and CDR2 SVGAGI come from the germline V gene.